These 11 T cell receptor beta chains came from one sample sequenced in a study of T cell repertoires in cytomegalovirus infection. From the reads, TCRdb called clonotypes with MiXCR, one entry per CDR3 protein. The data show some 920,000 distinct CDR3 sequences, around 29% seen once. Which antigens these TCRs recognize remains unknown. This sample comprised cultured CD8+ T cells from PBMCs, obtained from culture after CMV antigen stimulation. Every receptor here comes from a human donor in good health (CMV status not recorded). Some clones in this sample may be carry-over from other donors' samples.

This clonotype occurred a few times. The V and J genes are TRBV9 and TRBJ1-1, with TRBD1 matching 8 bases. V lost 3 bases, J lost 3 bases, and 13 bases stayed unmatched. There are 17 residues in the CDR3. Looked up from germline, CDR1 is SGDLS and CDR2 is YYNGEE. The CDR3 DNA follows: TGTGCCAGCAGCGCGCCTTCAGGGGGCGGAGGGCACACTGAAGCTTTCTTT. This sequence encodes CASSAPSGGGGHTEAFF.

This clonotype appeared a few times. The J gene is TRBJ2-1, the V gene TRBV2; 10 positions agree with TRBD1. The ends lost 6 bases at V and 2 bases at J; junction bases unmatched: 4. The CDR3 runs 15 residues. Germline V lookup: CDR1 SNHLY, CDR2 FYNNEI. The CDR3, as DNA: TGTGCCAGCAGCGTCGACAGGGGGCCCTACAATGAGCAGTTCTTC. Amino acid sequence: CASSVDRGPYNEQFF.

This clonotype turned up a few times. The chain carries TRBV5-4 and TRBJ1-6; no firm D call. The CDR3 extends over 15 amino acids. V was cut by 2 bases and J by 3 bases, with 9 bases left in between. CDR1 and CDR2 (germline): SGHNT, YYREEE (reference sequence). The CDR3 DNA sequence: TGTGCCAGCAGCTTATGGGGAGACTATAATTCACCCCTCCACTTT. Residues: CASSLWGDYNSPLHF. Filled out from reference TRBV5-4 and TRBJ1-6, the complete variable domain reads ETGVTQSPTHLIKTRGQQVTLRCSSQSGHNTVSWYQQALGQGPQFIFQYYREEENGRGNFPPRFSGLQFPNYSSELNVNALELDDSALYLCASSLWGDYNSPLHFGNGTRLTVT.

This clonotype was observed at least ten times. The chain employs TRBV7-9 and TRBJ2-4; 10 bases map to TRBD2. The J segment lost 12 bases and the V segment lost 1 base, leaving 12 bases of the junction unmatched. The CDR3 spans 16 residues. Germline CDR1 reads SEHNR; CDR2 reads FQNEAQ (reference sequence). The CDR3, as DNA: TGTGCCAGCAGCTTAGGGACTAGCGGACCTCAGTACTCTCAGTACTTC. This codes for CASSLGTSGPQYSQYF.

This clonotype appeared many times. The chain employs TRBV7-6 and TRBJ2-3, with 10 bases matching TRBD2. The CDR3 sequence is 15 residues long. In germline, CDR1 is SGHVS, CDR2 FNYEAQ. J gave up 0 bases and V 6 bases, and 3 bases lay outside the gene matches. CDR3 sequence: CASSPSGGSTDTQYF. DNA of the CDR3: TGTGCCAGCAGTCCTAGCGGGGGAAGCACAGATACGCAGTATTTT.

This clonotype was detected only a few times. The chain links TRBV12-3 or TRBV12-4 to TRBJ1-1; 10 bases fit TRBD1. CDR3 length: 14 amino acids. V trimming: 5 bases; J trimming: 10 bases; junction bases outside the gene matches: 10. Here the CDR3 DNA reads TGTGCCAGCAGTGCTAACCGGGACAGGGGAGGAGCTTTCTTT. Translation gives CASSANRDRGGAFF.

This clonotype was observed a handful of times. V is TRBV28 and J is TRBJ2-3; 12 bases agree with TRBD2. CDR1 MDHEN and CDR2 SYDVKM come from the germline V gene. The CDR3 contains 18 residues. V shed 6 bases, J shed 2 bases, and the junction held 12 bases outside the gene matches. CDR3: CASRPLRTSGDYTDTQYF. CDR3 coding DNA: TGTGCCAGCAGACCATTACGGACTAGCGGGGATTACACAGATACGCAGTATTTT.

The CDR3 DNA reads as TGTGCCAGCAGAGGACAGGGCCCAAATGGCTACACCTTC. Translated: CASRGQGPNGYTF. The rearrangement joins TRBV6-5 to TRBJ1-2, with 8 bases fitting TRBD1. This CDR3 is built from 13 residues. The junction had 6 bases not matched to a gene; V was cut back by 6 bases and J by 6 bases. CDR1 and CDR2 (germline): MNHEY, SVGAGI.

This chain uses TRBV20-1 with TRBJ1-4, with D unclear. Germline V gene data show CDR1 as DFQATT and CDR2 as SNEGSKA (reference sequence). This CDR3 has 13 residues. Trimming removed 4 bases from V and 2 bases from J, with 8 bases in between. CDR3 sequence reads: CSAIWATNEKLFF. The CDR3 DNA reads TGCAGTGCTATTTGGGCGACTAATGAAAAACTGTTTTTT.

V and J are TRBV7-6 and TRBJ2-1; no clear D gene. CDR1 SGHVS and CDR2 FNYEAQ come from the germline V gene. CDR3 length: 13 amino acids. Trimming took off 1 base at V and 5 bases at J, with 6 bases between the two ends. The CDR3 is CASSLGWDNEQFF. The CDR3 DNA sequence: TGTGCCAGCAGCTTAGGATGGGACAATGAGCAGTTCTTC.

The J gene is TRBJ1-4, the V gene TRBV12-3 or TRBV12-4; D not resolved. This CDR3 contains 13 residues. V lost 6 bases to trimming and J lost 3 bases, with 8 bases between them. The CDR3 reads CASSPPANEKLFF. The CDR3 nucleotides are TGTGCCAGCAGCCCCCCGGCTAATGAAAAACTGTTTTTT.